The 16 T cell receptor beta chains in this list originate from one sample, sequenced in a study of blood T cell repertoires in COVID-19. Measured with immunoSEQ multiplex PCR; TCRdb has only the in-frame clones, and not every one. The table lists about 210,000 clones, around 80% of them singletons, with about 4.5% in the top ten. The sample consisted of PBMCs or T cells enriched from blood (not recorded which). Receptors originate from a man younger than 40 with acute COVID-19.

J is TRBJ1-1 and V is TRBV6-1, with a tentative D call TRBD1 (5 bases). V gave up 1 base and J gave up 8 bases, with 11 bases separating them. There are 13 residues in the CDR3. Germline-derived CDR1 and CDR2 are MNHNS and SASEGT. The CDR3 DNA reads TGTGCCAGCAGTGAAGTATGGCAGGGCGAAGCTTTCTTT. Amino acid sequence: CASSEVWQGEAFF.

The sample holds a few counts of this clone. The CDR3 protein is CASFRDRDLSEAFF. The CDR3 DNA sequence: TGTGCCAGCTTCCGGGACAGGGATTTGAGTGAAGCTTTCTTT. This rearrangement joins TRBV7-9 to TRBJ1-1, with 9 bases identical to TRBD1. The germline V gene encodes CDR1 SEHNR and CDR2 FQNEAQ (reference sequence). The CDR3 is 14 amino acids. V lost 8 bases, J lost 7 bases, and 11 bases stayed unmatched.

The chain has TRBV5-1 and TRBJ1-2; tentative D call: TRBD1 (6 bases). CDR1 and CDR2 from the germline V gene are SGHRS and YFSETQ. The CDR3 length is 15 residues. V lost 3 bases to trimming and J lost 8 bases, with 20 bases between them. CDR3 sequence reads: CASSSRPDSSGGYTF. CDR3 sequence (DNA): TGCGCCAGCAGCTCTAGACCGGACAGTTCTGGGGGCTACACCTTC.

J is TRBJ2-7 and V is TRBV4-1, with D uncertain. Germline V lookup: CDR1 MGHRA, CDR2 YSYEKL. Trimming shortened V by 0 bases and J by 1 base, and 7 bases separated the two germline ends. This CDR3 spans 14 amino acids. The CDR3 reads CASSQESGSYEQYF. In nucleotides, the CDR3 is TGCGCCAGCAGCCAAGAGTCCGGGTCCTACGAGCAGTACTTC.

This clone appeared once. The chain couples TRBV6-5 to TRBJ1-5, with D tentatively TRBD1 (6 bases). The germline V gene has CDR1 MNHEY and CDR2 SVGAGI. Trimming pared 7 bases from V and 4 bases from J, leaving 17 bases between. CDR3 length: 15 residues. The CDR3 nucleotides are TGTGCCAGCACTCCAGGACAGTTAGGGAATCAGCCCCAGCATTTT. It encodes CASTPGQLGNQPQHF.

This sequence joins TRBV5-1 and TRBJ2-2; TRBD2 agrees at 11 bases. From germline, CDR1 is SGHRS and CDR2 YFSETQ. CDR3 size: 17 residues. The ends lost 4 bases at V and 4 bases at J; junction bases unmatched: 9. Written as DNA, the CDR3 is TGCGCCAGCAGCCCACTTAGCGGGGGGGCCGGCACCGGGGAGCTGTTTTTT. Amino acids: CASSPLSGGAGTGELFF.

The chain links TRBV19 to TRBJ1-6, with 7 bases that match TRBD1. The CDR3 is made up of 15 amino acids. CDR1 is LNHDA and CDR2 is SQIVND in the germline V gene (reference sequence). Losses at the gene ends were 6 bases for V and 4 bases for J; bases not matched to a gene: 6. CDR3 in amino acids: CASRQGTPYNSPLHF. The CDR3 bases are TGTGCCAGTAGACAGGGGACCCCTTATAATTCACCCCTCCACTTT.

CDR3 region: CASSPGGSSYNEQFF. The CDR3 bases are TGTGCCAGCTCACCCGGGGGGAGCTCCTACAATGAGCAGTTCTTC. This chain links TRBV18 with TRBJ2-1, with TRBD2 identical over 7 bases. With V trimmed by 3 bases and J by 0 bases, 2 bases remained unmatched. Germline V gene sequence: CDR1 KGHSH, CDR2 LQKENI. The CDR3 totals 15 residues.

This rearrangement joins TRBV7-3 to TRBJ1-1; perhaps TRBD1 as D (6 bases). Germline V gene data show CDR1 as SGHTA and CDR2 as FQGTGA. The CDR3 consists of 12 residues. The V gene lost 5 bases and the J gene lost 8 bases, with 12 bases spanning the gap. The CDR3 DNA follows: TGTGCCAGCAGCCCCAGGGGCGGCGAAGCTTTCTTT. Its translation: CASSPRGGEAFF.

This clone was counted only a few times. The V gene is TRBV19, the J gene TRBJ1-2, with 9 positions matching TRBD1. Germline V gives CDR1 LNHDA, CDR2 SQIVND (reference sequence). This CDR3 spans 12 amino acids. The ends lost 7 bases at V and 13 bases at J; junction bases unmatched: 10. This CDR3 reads CASTNPGQGCTF. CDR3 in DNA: TGTGCCAGTACGAACCCGGGACAGGGTTGCACCTTC.

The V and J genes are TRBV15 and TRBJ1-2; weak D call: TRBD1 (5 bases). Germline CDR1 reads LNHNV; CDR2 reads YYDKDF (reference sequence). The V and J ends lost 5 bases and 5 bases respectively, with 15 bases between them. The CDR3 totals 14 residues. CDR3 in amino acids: CATSGEGRAYGYTF. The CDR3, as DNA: TGTGCCACCAGCGGGGAGGGCAGGGCTTATGGCTACACCTTC.

CDR3 amino acids: CASSLITESTDTQYF. CDR3 coding DNA: TGTGCCAGCAGCTTAATCACGGAGAGCACAGATACGCAGTATTTT. The rearrangement links TRBV7-7 to TRBJ2-3; D unresolved. Germline loops: CDR1 SSHAT, CDR2 FNYEAQ (reference sequence). This CDR3 spans 15 amino acids. The V and J ends lost 2 bases and 0 bases respectively, with 9 bases between them.

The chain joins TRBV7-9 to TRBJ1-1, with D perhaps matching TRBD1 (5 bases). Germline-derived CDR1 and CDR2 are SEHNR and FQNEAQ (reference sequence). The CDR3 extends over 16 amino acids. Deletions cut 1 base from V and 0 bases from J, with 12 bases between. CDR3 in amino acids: CASSLEIGGLNTEAFF. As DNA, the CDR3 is TGTGCCAGCAGCTTAGAGATCGGGGGATTGAACACTGAAGCTTTCTTT.

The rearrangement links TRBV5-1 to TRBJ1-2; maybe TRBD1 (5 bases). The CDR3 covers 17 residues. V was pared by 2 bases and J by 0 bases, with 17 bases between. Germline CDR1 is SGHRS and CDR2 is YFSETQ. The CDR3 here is CASSLTPATAANYGYTF. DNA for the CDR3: TGCGCCAGCAGCTTAACCCCCGCGACAGCAGCTAACTATGGCTACACCTTC.

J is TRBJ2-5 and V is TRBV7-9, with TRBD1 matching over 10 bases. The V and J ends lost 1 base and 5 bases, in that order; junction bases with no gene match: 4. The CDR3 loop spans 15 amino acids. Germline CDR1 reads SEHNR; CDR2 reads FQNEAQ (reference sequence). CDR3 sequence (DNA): TGTGCCAGCAGCTTAGTGGGACAGGGGTTTGAGACCCAGTACTTC. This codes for CASSLVGQGFETQYF.

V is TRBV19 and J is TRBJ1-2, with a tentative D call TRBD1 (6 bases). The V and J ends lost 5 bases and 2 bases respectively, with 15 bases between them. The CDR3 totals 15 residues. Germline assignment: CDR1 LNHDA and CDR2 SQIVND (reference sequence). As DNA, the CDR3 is TGTGCCAGTAGTCCGCAAGCTCAGGGGAACTATGGCTACACCTTC. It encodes CASSPQAQGNYGYTF.